These 2 T cell receptor beta chains originate from one sample sequenced in a study of cytomegalovirus exposure and HLA in healthy donors. Clones were sequenced by immunoSEQ multiplex PCR, and TCRdb holds only the in-frame ones, with some missing. The repertoire holds about 360,000 clones, with 70% to 90% as singletons. Specimen: PBMCs. All receptors come from a woman between 18 and 30 years old in good health and CMV-seronegative.

The V gene is TRBV30, the J gene TRBJ2-7; 7 bases align to TRBD2. The germline CDR1 and CDR2 sequences are GTSNPN and SVGIG (reference sequence). V shed 8 bases and J 1 base; nucleotides not matched to a gene: 8. The length of the CDR3 is 13 residues. The CDR3 spells CATDGGLSYEQYF. The CDR3 region has the DNA TGTGCCACCGACGGGGGGTTATCCTACGAGCAGTACTTC.

CDR3 protein: CASSRGSSYNEQFF. The CDR3 region has the DNA TGTGCCAGTAGTCGAGGGAGCTCCTACAATGAGCAGTTCTTC. The chain joins TRBV19 to TRBJ2-1; TRBD2 is a possible D gene (5 bases). Germline V gives CDR1 LNHDA, CDR2 SQIVND (reference sequence). V was clipped by 5 bases and J by 0 bases, with 8 bases between them. The CDR3 spans 14 residues.